The clone carrying this T cell receptor beta chain turned up a few times. Antigen unknown. This sample is part of a study of blood T cells in healthy people across ages. Alongside a J-beta primer mix, a sample-barcoded 5' primer served in a second PCR lasting about 7 to 11 cycles. Every single cDNA molecule received a tag from a template-switch adaptor with 12 random nucleotides. Each CDR3 protein is one row after TCRdb ran MiXCR on the 5' RACE reads. The sample has 1.5 million to 2 million distinct CDR3 sequences, 28% seen once. Ranging in age from roughly 6 to 90, the donors were healthy Caucasian individuals from Russia. The CDR3 has 13 amino acids. V dropped 1 base and J dropped 9 bases, with 13 bases sitting between them. In germline, CDR1 is DFQATT, CDR2 SNEGSKA (reference sequence). General study findings and limits: The fall in TCR beta diversity per million T cells was roughly linear with age.

Material: blood. V gene TRBV20-1 combines with J gene TRBJ2-1, with D possibly matching TRBD2 (7 bases). This receptor was identified in a woman aged 30 to 39 in good health. The CDR3 DNA sequence: TGCAGTGCTAGAGGGCCCGGGGGGCTTGAGCAGTTCTTC. As protein: CSARGPGGLEQFF.